A single sample gave rise to the 32 T cell receptor beta chains below, sequenced in a study of blood T cell repertoires in COVID-19. Produced via immunoSEQ multiplex PCR; TCRdb's table is partial and in-frame only. The table has about 260,000 clones, approximately 90% seen once. Sequenced input: peripheral blood. All receptors derive from a woman between 40 and 50 years old with acute or convalescent COVID-19.

The J gene is TRBJ2-3, the V gene TRBV5-1, with a tentative D call TRBD2 (6 bases). CDR1 is SGHRS, CDR2 YFSETQ, per germline. The CDR3 has 14 amino acids. V was trimmed by 6 bases and J by 3 bases, leaving 14 bases between them. CDR3 bases: TGCGCCAGCATTGATTCGGGGGTAACAGATACGCAGTATTTT. Amino acids: CASIDSGVTDTQYF.

The V gene is TRBV29-1, the J gene TRBJ2-1; possibly TRBD1 for D (5 bases). CDR1 and CDR2 (germline): SQVTM, ANQGSEA. Trimming took 5 bases from V and 2 from J, leaving 10 bases between them. The CDR3 sequence is 13 residues long. CDR3 amino acids: CSVSQATYNEQFF. The CDR3 DNA is TGCAGCGTTTCACAGGCCACCTACAATGAGCAGTTCTTC.

The gene calls are TRBV19 and TRBJ1-4, with a tentative D call TRBD1 (5 bases). Trimming left V 8 bases short and J 5 bases short, with 15 bases between. The CDR3 extends over 14 amino acids. Germline V gene data show CDR1 as LNHDA and CDR2 as SQIVND (reference sequence). CDR3 in amino acids: CASYGGTLNEKLFF. CDR3 in DNA: TGTGCCAGTTACGGCGGGACCCTGAATGAAAAACTGTTTTTT. The full variable domain, its missing parts supplied by reference TRBV19 and TRBJ1-4, is DGGITQSPKYLFRKEGQNVTLSCEQNLNHDAMYWYRQDPGQGLRLIYYSQIVNDFQKGDIAEGYSVSREKKESFPLTVTSAQKNPTAFYLCASYGGTLNEKLFFGSGTQLSVL.

On this clone: At the DNA level, this CDR3 is encoded by other sequences in the same sample as well. The chain uses TRBV12-3 or TRBV12-4 and TRBJ1-2; D gene unclear. V lost 6 bases, J lost 4 bases, and 9 bases lay in between. The CDR3 length is 12 residues. The CDR3 bases are TGTGCCAGCAGCCCGGGGTTCTATGGCTACACCTTC. Protein: CASSPGFYGYTF.

The chain links TRBV5-1 to TRBJ2-2; 7 bases align to TRBD2. V dropped 6 bases and J dropped 6; count of bases not matched to a gene: 8. Germline CDR1 SGHRS, CDR2 YFSETQ. The CDR3 consists of 14 residues. CDR3 nucleotides: TGCGCCAGCACCTATACGGGGGGATCCGGGGAGCTGTTTTTT. Translation: CASTYTGGSGELFF.

The V call is TRBV19, the J call TRBJ1-5, with 8 bases lining up with TRBD1. The V segment lost 6 bases and the J segment 6 bases; nucleotides outside the gene matches: 7. Germline V gene lookup returns CDR1 LNHDA and CDR2 SQIVND (reference sequence). The CDR3 sequence is 14 residues long. CDR3 bases: TGTGCCAGTAGATCCGACAGGGGAAGTCAGCCCCAGCATTTT. It translates to CASRSDRGSQPQHF.

CDR3 region: CASSGTGVSTDTQYF. The CDR3 DNA follows: TGTGCCAGCAGCGGAACGGGGGTTAGCACAGATACGCAGTATTTT. The V and J genes are TRBV7-2 and TRBJ2-3, with a tentative D call TRBD2 (6 bases). Germline lookup yields CDR1 SGHTA and CDR2 FQGNSA. This CDR3 is 15 amino acids long. V was shortened by 5 bases and J by 0 bases, with 12 bases between the two germline ends.

CDR3 DNA: TGTGCCTGGAGTGCCTTTGGACAGCAGAACACTGAAGCTTTCTTT. It is translated as CAWSAFGQQNTEAFF. The chain carries TRBV30 and TRBJ1-1, with a tentative D call TRBD1 (6 bases). Trimming removed 1 base from V and 1 base from J, with 13 bases in between. The CDR3 has 15 amino acids. In germline, CDR1 is GTSNPN, CDR2 SVGIG (reference sequence).

Written as DNA, the CDR3 is TGTGCTAGTGGTTTGGGATTGAGTGGTTCACCCCTCCACTTT. Translation gives CASGLGLSGSPLHF. This chain joins TRBV12-5 and TRBJ1-6, with D unclear. The germline V gene has CDR1 LGHNT and CDR2 FRNRAP. The CDR3 is made up of 14 amino acids. V lost 1 base and J lost 9, with 10 bases in between.

The CDR3 sequence is CASSLASAGPTEAFF. The CDR3 coding sequence is TGTGCCAGCAGTTTAGCTTCGGCAGGCCCCACTGAAGCTTTCTTT. V is TRBV27 and J is TRBJ1-1; unclear D gene. Trimming shortened V by 2 bases and J by 4 bases, and 14 bases separated the two germline ends. CDR3 length: 15 amino acids. The germline V gene has CDR1 MNHEY and CDR2 SMNVEV (reference sequence).

The chain has TRBV11-3 and TRBJ1-1; no clear D. CDR3 size: 13 residues. The germline V gene has CDR1 SGHNT and CDR2 YENEEA. Trimming cost V 1 base and J 5 bases, with 8 bases left between them. The CDR3 loop is CASSLAAGTEAFF. The CDR3 DNA reads as TGTGCCAGCAGCTTAGCAGCGGGAACTGAAGCTTTCTTT.

This clone was counted a few times. The CDR3 sequence: CASSLIGTGYGYTF. The DNA for the CDR3 is TGTGCCAGCAGCTTAATAGGGACAGGGTATGGCTACACCTTC. The chain carries TRBV11-2 and TRBJ1-2, with 9 bases aligning to TRBD1. J lost 5 bases, V lost 2 bases, and 3 bases had no gene match. This CDR3 region has 14 residues. CDR1 SGHAT and CDR2 FQNNGV come from the germline V gene.

The genes are TRBV2 and TRBJ1-5; D might be TRBD1 (6 bases). The germline V gene has CDR1 SNHLY and CDR2 FYNNEI. Trimming took 1 base from V and 7 from J, leaving 14 bases between them. The CDR3 runs to 15 residues. CDR3: CASSEEGGDGQPQHF. DNA for the CDR3: TGTGCCAGCAGTGAAGAAGGGGGAGACGGGCAGCCCCAGCATTTT. Supplemented by reference TRBV2 and TRBJ1-5, the full variable domain reads EPEVTQTPSHQVTQMGQEVILRCVPISNHLYFYWYRQILGQKVEFLVSFYNNEISEKSEIFDDQFSVERPDGSNFTLKIRSTKLEDSAMYFCASSEEGGDGQPQHFGDGTRLSIL.

The chain links TRBV19 to TRBJ1-1; 11 bases agree with TRBD1. Germline V gives CDR1 LNHDA, CDR2 SQIVND (reference sequence). This CDR3 is 13 amino acids long. V lost 8 bases to trimming and J lost 11 bases; unmatched junction nucleotides: 10. CDR3 residues: CASVDRGLSRAFF. The CDR3 DNA sequence: TGTGCCAGTGTGGACAGGGGGCTGAGTCGGGCTTTCTTT.

This clone appeared a few times. The chain carries TRBV6-6 and TRBJ1-5; D perhaps matches TRBD1 (6 bases). The CDR3 length is 19 residues. The germline V gene encodes CDR1 MNHNY and CDR2 SVGAGI (reference sequence). The germline V and J ends were trimmed by 5 bases and 1 base, with 24 bases remaining between them. CDR3 nucleotide sequence: TGTGCCAGCAGTCAGACACGACTTCAGGGGAGAGGGAGCAATCAGCCCCAGCATTTT. The encoded protein is CASSQTRLQGRGSNQPQHF.

This clone was recorded once. The V and J genes are TRBV6-1 and TRBJ1-4; D may be TRBD1 (6 bases). Per the germline V gene, CDR1 is MNHNS and CDR2 is SASEGT. This CDR3 is 15 amino acids long. Trimming removed 6 bases from V and 7 bases from J, with 18 bases in between. CDR3: CASSRNRASGEKLFF. Written as DNA, the CDR3 is TGTGCCAGCAGCCGGAACAGGGCGAGTGGTGAAAAACTGTTTTTT.

This clone has only one observation. The rearrangement joins TRBV27 to TRBJ2-3; 8 bases agree with TRBD1. Germline V lookup: CDR1 MNHEY, CDR2 SMNVEV (reference sequence). The V segment lost 6 bases and the J segment 2 bases; nucleotides outside the gene matches: 7. The CDR3 extends over 15 amino acids. The CDR3 sequence is CASRPTGATTDTQYF. In nucleotides, the CDR3 is TGTGCCAGCAGACCGACAGGGGCCACCACAGATACGCAGTATTTT.

The chain has TRBV4-2 and TRBJ1-1; 9 bases fit TRBD1. The CDR3 is made up of 18 amino acids. Germline loops: CDR1 LGHNA, CDR2 YNFKEQ. V shed 0 bases and J 4 bases; nucleotides not matched to a gene: 12. The CDR3 spells CASSQELTGGPPATEAFF. CDR3 in DNA: TGTGCCAGCAGCCAAGAGTTGACAGGGGGTCCCCCGGCCACTGAAGCTTTCTTT.

This clone appeared once. This chain connects TRBV6-2 or TRBV6-3 to TRBJ2-5, with D maybe TRBD2 (7 bases). Per germline, CDR1 MNHEY and CDR2 SVGEGT. The germline V and J ends were trimmed by 2 bases and 7 bases, with 23 bases remaining between them. The CDR3 spans 17 residues. The CDR3 coding sequence is TGTGCCAGCAGTTACCTCCCCGGGCAGGGGAGGGACGGGACCCAGTACTTC. It translates to CASSYLPGQGRDGTQYF.

As for this clone: The identical CDR3 is also encoded by other nucleotide sequences in the sample. The rearrangement uses TRBV2 and TRBJ1-1; TRBD1 matches at 9 bases. The length of the CDR3 is 13 residues. V dropped 6 bases and J dropped 2; count of bases not matched to a gene: 1. Per germline, CDR1 SNHLY and CDR2 FYNNEI. Here the CDR3 reads CASRDRGNTEAFF. As DNA, the CDR3 is TGTGCCAGCAGGGACAGGGGAAACACTGAAGCTTTCTTT.

The chain has TRBV2 and TRBJ1-2, with 9 bases aligning to TRBD1. CDR1 is SNHLY, CDR2 FYNNEI, per germline. This CDR3 region has 14 residues. V dropped 8 bases and J dropped 7; count of bases not matched to a gene: 11. This chain's CDR3 is CASGTGQGLGGYTF. CDR3 sequence (DNA): TGTGCCAGCGGGACTGGACAGGGGTTAGGTGGCTACACCTTC.

This chain links TRBV9 with TRBJ1-2, with a weak D call TRBD1 (5 bases). This CDR3 region has 14 residues. V was clipped by 5 bases and J by 2 bases, with 13 bases between them. Germline V CDR1 and CDR2: SGDLS, YYNGEE. CDR3 amino acids: CASRDLRGNYGYTF. CDR3 in DNA: TGTGCCAGCAGGGATCTGCGGGGGAACTATGGCTACACCTTC.

V gene TRBV6-6 combines with J gene TRBJ2-1, with 7 bases identical to TRBD2. After removal of 8 bases from V and 6 bases from J, the junction contained 4 bases not matched to a gene. This CDR3 region has 12 residues. CDR1 is MNHNY and CDR2 is SVGAGI in the germline V gene (reference sequence). The chain's CDR3 is CASRRTSNEQFF. CDR3 bases: TGTGCCAGCCGTCGGACTAGCAATGAGCAGTTCTTC.

This sequence joins TRBV5-1 and TRBJ1-2, with TRBD1 matching 12 bases. V shed 3 bases, J shed 8 bases, and the junction held 5 bases outside the gene matches. CDR3 length: 14 residues. Germline V gives CDR1 SGHRS, CDR2 YFSETQ. CDR3 nucleotides: TGCGCCAGCAGCTCTGGGACAGGGGGCCGCGGCTACACCTTC. It is translated as CASSSGTGGRGYTF. Full variable domain (outside the CDR3, taken from reference TRBV5-1 and TRBJ1-2): KAGVTQTPRYLIKTRGQQVTLSCSPISGHRSVSWYQQTPGQGLQFLFEYFSETQRNKGNFPGRFSGRQFSNSRSEMNVSTLELGDSALYLCASSSGTGGRGYTFGSGTRLTVV.

This chain joins TRBV19 and TRBJ2-3; D is unclear. Trimming stripped 0 bases from V and 6 bases from J, with 19 bases between. CDR1 LNHDA and CDR2 SQIVND come from the germline V gene (reference sequence). The CDR3 consists of 17 residues. The DNA of the CDR3 is TGTGCCAGTAGTATAGATCTTTCGGTGGGCCTCCGCGATACGCAGTATTTT. Residues: CASSIDLSVGLRDTQYF.

Many counts were recorded for this clone. The rearrangement uses TRBV6-1 and TRBJ1-5; no reliable D call. This CDR3 comprises 13 residues. V was shortened by 3 bases and J by 3 bases, with 6 bases between the two germline ends. Looked up from germline, CDR1 is MNHNS and CDR2 is SASEGT. The CDR3 DNA is TGTGCCAGCAGTGAGGCAGACAATCAGCCCCAGCATTTT. It specifies CASSEADNQPQHF.

The CDR3 loop is CATSAAGGELFF. DNA of the CDR3: TGTGCCACCAGTGCGGCGGGCGGGGAGCTGTTTTTT. The chain combines TRBV24-1 with TRBJ2-2; D is possibly TRBD2 (5 bases). Germline V lookup: CDR1 KGHDR, CDR2 SFDVKD. The CDR3 is 12 residues long. V shed 5 bases and J shed 7 bases, with 7 bases lying between them.

CDR3 sequence reads: CASSIETGVGGYTF. DNA of the CDR3: TGTGCCAGTAGTATAGAGACAGGGGTTGGTGGCTACACCTTC. The chain links TRBV19 to TRBJ1-2; TRBD1 matches at 8 bases. Germline-derived CDR1 and CDR2 are LNHDA and SQIVND (reference sequence). The CDR3 is made up of 14 amino acids. The V gene end was trimmed by 0 bases and the J gene end by 7 bases; junction bases not matched to a gene: 4.

The CDR3 here is CASRSTGVRGELFF. The CDR3 DNA follows: TGTGCCAGCAGATCGACAGGGGTTAGGGGGGAGCTGTTTTTT. The chain carries TRBV6-5 and TRBJ2-2, with TRBD1 matching 8 bases. V dropped 6 bases and J dropped 8; count of bases not matched to a gene: 8. CDR1 and CDR2 (germline): MNHEY, SVGAGI. This CDR3 comprises 14 residues.

The chain joins TRBV19 to TRBJ2-5; D not certain. The ends were cut back, 3 bases at V and 7 bases at J, with 15 bases in the middle. The CDR3 consists of 14 residues. Germline V gene lookup returns CDR1 LNHDA and CDR2 SQIVND (reference sequence). This CDR3 is CASSMAQQPGTQYF. The CDR3 DNA reads TGTGCCAGTAGTATGGCCCAACAGCCAGGGACCCAGTACTTC.

This clone occurred a few times. This rearrangement joins TRBV11-3 to TRBJ1-6; 7 bases line up with TRBD1. The junction had 4 bases not matched to a gene; V was cut back by 1 base and J by 10 bases. The germline V gene has CDR1 SGHNT and CDR2 YENEEA. The CDR3 consists of 14 residues. The CDR3 protein is CASSLGPTGSPLHF. The CDR3, as DNA: TGTGCCAGCAGCTTAGGACCGACAGGGTCACCCCTCCACTTT. Full variable domain (rest looked up from reference TRBV11-3 and TRBJ1-6): EAGVVQSPRYKIIEKKQPVAFWCNPISGHNTLYWYLQNLGQGPELLIRYENEEAVDDSQLPKDRFSAERLKGVDSTLKIQPAELGDSAVYLCASSLGPTGSPLHFGNGTRLTVT.

V gene TRBV5-4 combines with J gene TRBJ2-5, with 15 bases lining up with TRBD2. This CDR3 region has 19 residues. Germline V gives CDR1 SGHNT, CDR2 YYREEE (reference sequence). Germline trimming cut 4 bases from V and 2 bases from J; bases unmatched to any gene: 12. In DNA, the CDR3 is TGTGCCAGCAGCCCACGTGGACTAGCGGGGGGGCCGGGTCAAGAGACCCAGTACTTC. This codes for CASSPRGLAGGPGQETQYF.